A single sample gave rise to the 6 T cell receptor beta chains below, sequenced in a study of metastatic and nonmetastatic thyroid tumors. All patients reached thyroid surgery having received no treatment beforehand. TCRdb reassembled clones from the PCR reads with MiXCR. The data contain tens of thousands of clones, 17% of them singletons. Sequencing was done on a sample of blood. Source of these receptors: a female donor with papillary thyroid cancer or a benign thyroid nodule (not recorded which). Some clones in this sample may be carry-over from other donors' samples.

Of note for this clone: At one end, the junction sequence differs from germline, possibly due to a read error. Here the CDR3 DNA reads TGTGCCAGCAGCGTCGGACTAGCGTATACCTACGAGCACTACTTC. Its protein product is CASSVGLAYTYEHYF. The gene calls are TRBV9 and TRBJ2-7, with 9 positions matching TRBD2. CDR1 and CDR2 from the germline V gene are SGDLS and YYNGEE. The CDR3 totals 15 residues. Supplemented by reference TRBV9 and TRBJ2-7, the full variable domain reads DSGVTQTPKHLITATGQRVTLRCSPRSGDLSVYWYQQSLDQGLQFLIQYYNGEERAKGNILERFSAQQFPDLHSELNLSSLELGDSALYFCASSVGLAYTYEHYFGPGTRLTVT.

The genes are TRBV30 and TRBJ1-2; D ambiguous. V was clipped by 0 bases and J by 2 bases, with 10 bases between them. Germline lookup yields CDR1 GTSNPN and CDR2 SVGIG (reference sequence). The CDR3 has 14 amino acids. This CDR3 is CAWSVNGVNYGYTF. The CDR3 DNA reads as TGTGCCTGGAGTGTTAACGGAGTGAACTATGGCTACACCTTC.

A remark on this clone: A read error may explain this, as a much larger clone is one base away. Other DNA sequences of this sample code for an identical CDR3. V is TRBV7-9 and J is TRBJ1-2, with TRBD1 identical over 8 bases. Germline V CDR1 and CDR2: SEHNR, FQNEAQ (reference sequence). CDR3 length: 13 residues. Here the CDR3 reads CASSLTGDYGYTF. The CDR3 DNA follows: TGTGCCAGCAGCTTGACAGGGGACTACGGCTACACCTTC.

This clone occurred many times. The chain combines TRBV9 with TRBJ1-6; TRBD1 might be the D (5 bases). V lost 1 base and J 3 bases, leaving 14 bases between the germline ends. From germline, CDR1 is SGDLS and CDR2 YYNGEE. This CDR3 has 17 amino acids. The CDR3 loop is CASSVHRDAGYNSPLHF. CDR3 DNA sequence: TGTGCCAGCAGCGTACACCGGGACGCGGGCTATAATTCACCCCTCCACTTT.

This clone was seen repeatedly, ten times or more. CDR3: CASSTPGGRYNEQFF. The CDR3 DNA follows: TGTGCCAGCAGTACCCCTGGCGGGAGATACAATGAGCAGTTCTTC. V and J are TRBV12-3 or TRBV12-4 and TRBJ2-1; 7 bases map to TRBD2. V shed 5 bases, J shed 4 bases, and the junction held 8 bases outside the gene matches. The CDR3 extends over 15 amino acids.

J is TRBJ2-7 and V is TRBV5-1; D is perhaps TRBD2 (6 bases). The germline CDR1 and CDR2 sequences are SGHRS and YFSETQ. The CDR3 length is 17 residues. Between the trimmed V and J ends, which lost 0 bases and 2 bases, there was a span of 18 bases. CDR3 sequence: CASSLGGSSSVPYEQYF. CDR3 DNA: TGCGCCAGCAGCTTGGGGGGCTCGTCTAGCGTACCCTACGAGCAGTACTTC.